The present TCR beta chain was sequenced within a study of blood T cell repertoires in COVID-19. In the study overall: The samples span acute and convalescent COVID-19 from the United States, Italy and Spain. T cells, B-cell-depleted T cells, or PBMCs supplied cDNA or gDNA.

In germline, CDR1 is SGHTS, CDR2 YDEGEE. The CDR3 has 16 residues. V was shortened by 4 bases and J by 5 bases, with 19 bases between the two germline ends. Source study methods: Reference gene primer amplification yielded estimated nucleated cell counts. This table comes from immunoSEQ multiplex PCR, and its TCRdb copy is limited to in-frame clones, with some not included. That table supplies the V and J calls and clone size; D and trimming were determined from the DNA. The table lists some 73,000 clones, approximately 86% of them singletons. The chain carries TRBV5-8 and TRBJ1-5; the D gene is possibly TRBD1 (6 bases). The sequenced sample was peripheral blood. The origin of this receptor is a woman aged 55-70 years with acute or convalescent COVID-19. The CDR3 sequence: CASSRRQVQWHQPQHF. DNA of the CDR3: TGTGCCAGCAGCCGCCGACAGGTTCAATGGCATCAGCCCCAGCATTTT.